The 10 T cell receptor beta chains presented below share a single source sample, sequenced in a study of blood T cell repertoires in COVID-19. This table comes from immunoSEQ multiplex PCR, and its TCRdb copy is limited to in-frame clones, with some not included. The table records around 260,000 clones, around 86% of them present only once. Sequencing was carried out using peripheral blood. The source is a woman in her thirties or forties who had recovered from COVID-19.

The chain couples TRBV11-3 to TRBJ1-1; maybe TRBD1 (5 bases). Per the germline V gene, CDR1 is SGHNT and CDR2 is YENEEA. Trimming stripped 0 bases from V and 3 bases from J, with 5 bases between. The CDR3 is 13 amino acids. The CDR3 DNA reads as TGTGCCAGCAGCTTAGACAGGGACACTGAAGCTTTCTTT. Amino acids: CASSLDRDTEAFF.

This clone was seen once. This chain uses TRBV6-5 with TRBJ1-1; the D gene is possibly TRBD1 (6 bases). Germline CDR1 is MNHEY and CDR2 is SVGAGI. Deletions cut 7 bases from V and 5 bases from J, with 17 bases between. This CDR3 is 14 amino acids long. CDR3 nucleotides: TGTGCCAGCACCGCGTGGGGGGGCGGGACTGAAGCTTTCTTT. Protein product: CASTAWGGGTEAFF.

The J gene is TRBJ1-1, the V gene TRBV3-1 (or the pseudogene TRBV3-2); D is ambiguous. Germline V gene sequence: CDR1 LGHDT, CDR2 YNNKEL (reference sequence). This CDR3 is 12 amino acids long. Trimming took 1 base from V and 11 from J, leaving 11 bases between them. CDR3: CASSQGTSSAFF. CDR3 sequence (DNA): TGTGCCAGCAGCCAAGGAACCAGTTCCGCTTTCTTT.

This clone has only a few counts. CDR3 loop: CASIREAPGTGELFF. CDR3 sequence (DNA): TGTGCCAGCATTAGAGAGGCCCCGGGCACCGGGGAGCTGTTTTTT. This sequence joins TRBV2 and TRBJ2-2; D is unclear. CDR3 size: 15 residues. Germline assignment: CDR1 SNHLY and CDR2 FYNNEI. Deletions cut 7 bases from V and 4 bases from J, with 16 bases between.

The chain has TRBV19 and TRBJ1-3; D is undetermined. Germline lookup yields CDR1 LNHDA and CDR2 SQIVND (reference sequence). The CDR3 extends over 11 amino acids. Between the trimmed V and J ends, which lost 10 bases and 4 bases, there was a span of 8 bases. CDR3: CAIRSGNTIYF. CDR3 nucleotide sequence: TGTGCCATCCGTTCCGGAAACACCATATATTTT.

The V and J genes are TRBV9 and TRBJ2-5, with TRBD2 as a possible D gene (7 bases). The ends were cut back, 0 bases at V and 0 bases at J, with 12 bases in the middle. The CDR3 runs to 16 residues. CDR1 SGDLS and CDR2 YYNGEE come from the germline V gene. CDR3 sequence reads: CASSVDVRGHQETQYF. The CDR3 DNA reads as TGTGCCAGCAGCGTAGACGTGCGGGGGCACCAAGAGACCCAGTACTTC.

In nucleotides, the CDR3 is TGCAGCGCCGGACAGGGGATCACTGAAGCTTTCTTT. Its translation is CSAGQGITEAFF. The chain links TRBV29-1 to TRBJ1-1; 9 bases agree with TRBD1. Germline V lookup: CDR1 SQVTM, CDR2 ANQGSEA. V was clipped by 7 bases and J by 4 bases; unmatched bases: 4. This CDR3 contains 12 residues.

The V gene is TRBV18, the J gene TRBJ2-3; tentatively, D is TRBD1 (5 bases). This CDR3 has 16 residues. Trimming took off 5 bases at V and 0 bases at J, with 15 bases between the two ends. CDR1 is KGHSH and CDR2 is LQKENI in the germline V gene. This CDR3 reads CASSSQKTASTDTQYF. The CDR3 DNA sequence: TGTGCCAGCTCATCGCAAAAGACAGCCAGCACAGATACGCAGTATTTT.

This chain links TRBV4-1 with TRBJ2-1; D ambiguous. This CDR3 has 12 residues. V was shortened by 0 bases and J by 8 bases, with 5 bases between the two germline ends. Germline assignment: CDR1 MGHRA and CDR2 YSYEKL. This CDR3 reads CASSQDRDEQFF. CDR3 bases: TGCGCCAGCAGCCAAGACCGCGATGAGCAGTTCTTC.

CDR3 residues: CASSPPGTSKETQYF. In DNA, the CDR3 is TGTGCCAGCAGCCCCCCCGGGACTAGCAAAGAGACCCAGTACTTC. This chain joins TRBV5-4 and TRBJ2-5, with 9 bases lining up with TRBD2. The V gene end was trimmed by 4 bases and the J gene end by 3 bases; junction bases not matched to a gene: 7. Germline V lookup: CDR1 SGHNT, CDR2 YYREEE (reference sequence). This CDR3 contains 15 residues.